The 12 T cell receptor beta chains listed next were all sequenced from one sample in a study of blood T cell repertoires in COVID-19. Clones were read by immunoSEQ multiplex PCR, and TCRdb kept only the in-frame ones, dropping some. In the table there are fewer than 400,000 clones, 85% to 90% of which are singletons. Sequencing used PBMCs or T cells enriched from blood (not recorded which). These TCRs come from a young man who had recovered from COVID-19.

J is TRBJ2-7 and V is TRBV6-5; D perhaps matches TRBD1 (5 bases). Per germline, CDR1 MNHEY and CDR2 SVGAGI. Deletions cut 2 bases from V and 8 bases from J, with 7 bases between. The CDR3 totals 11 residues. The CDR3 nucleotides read TGTGCCAGCAGTTACCCAGGGAAGCAGTACTTC. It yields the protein CASSYPGKQYF.

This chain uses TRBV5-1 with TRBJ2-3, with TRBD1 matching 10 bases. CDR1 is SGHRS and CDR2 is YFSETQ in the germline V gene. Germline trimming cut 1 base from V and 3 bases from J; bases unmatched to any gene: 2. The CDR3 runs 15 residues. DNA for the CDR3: TGCGCCAGCAGCTTGCAGGGACAGGGGACAGATACGCAGTATTTT. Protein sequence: CASSLQGQGTDTQYF.

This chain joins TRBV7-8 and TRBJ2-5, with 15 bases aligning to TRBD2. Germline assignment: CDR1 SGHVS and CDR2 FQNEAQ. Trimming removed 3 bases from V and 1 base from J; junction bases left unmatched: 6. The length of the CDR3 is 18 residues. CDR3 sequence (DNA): TGTGCCAGCAGCTTCTCTGGGACTAGCGGGAGGTTCCAAGAGACCCAGTACTTC. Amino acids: CASSFSGTSGRFQETQYF.

CDR3 DNA: TGTGCCACCCGGCCGGACAGGGTTAGCTCCTACGAGCAGTACTTC. It encodes CATRPDRVSSYEQYF. The chain recombines TRBV27 with TRBJ2-7; 8 nucleotides align to TRBD1. Germline V lookup: CDR1 MNHEY, CDR2 SMNVEV (reference sequence). The CDR3 has 15 residues. Germline trimming cut 10 bases from V and 0 bases from J; bases unmatched to any gene: 11.

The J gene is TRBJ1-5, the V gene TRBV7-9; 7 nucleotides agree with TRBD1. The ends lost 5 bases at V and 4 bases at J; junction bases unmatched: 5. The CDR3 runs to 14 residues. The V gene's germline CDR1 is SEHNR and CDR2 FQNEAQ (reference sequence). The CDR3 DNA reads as TGTGCCAGCAGCCGGGACAGCCTAAATCAGCCCCAGCATTTT. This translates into CASSRDSLNQPQHF. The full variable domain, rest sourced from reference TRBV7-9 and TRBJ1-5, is DTGVSQNPRHKITKRGQNVTFRCDPISEHNRLYWYRQTLGQGPEFLTYFQNEAQLEKSRLLSDRFSAERPKGSFSTLEIQRTEQGDSAMYLCASSRDSLNQPQHFGDGTRLSIL.

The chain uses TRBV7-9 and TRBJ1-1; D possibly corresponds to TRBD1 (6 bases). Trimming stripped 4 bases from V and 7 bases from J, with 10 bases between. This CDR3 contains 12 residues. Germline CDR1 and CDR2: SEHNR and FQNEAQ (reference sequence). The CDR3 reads CASSSRTVEAFF. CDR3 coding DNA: TGTGCCAGCAGCTCCCGGACAGTTGAAGCTTTCTTT.

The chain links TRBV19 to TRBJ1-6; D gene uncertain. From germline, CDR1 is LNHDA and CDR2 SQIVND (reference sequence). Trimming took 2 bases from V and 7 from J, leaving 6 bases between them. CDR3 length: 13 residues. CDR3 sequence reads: CASSIWENSPLHF. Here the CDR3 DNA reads TGTGCCAGTAGTATATGGGAGAATTCACCCCTCCACTTT.

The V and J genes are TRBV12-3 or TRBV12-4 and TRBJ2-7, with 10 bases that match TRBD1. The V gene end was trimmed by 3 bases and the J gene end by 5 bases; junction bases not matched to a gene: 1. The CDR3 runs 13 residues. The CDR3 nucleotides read TGTGCCAGCAGTTTGGGGACAGGGGACGAGCAGTACTTC. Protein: CASSLGTGDEQYF.

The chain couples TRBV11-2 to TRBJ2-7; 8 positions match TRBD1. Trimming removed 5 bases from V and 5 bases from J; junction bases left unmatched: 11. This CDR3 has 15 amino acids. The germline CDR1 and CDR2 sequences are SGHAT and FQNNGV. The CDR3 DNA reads TGTGCCAGCAGCCGGGCAGGGTCAGGGGGCCACGAGCAGTACTTC. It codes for CASSRAGSGGHEQYF.

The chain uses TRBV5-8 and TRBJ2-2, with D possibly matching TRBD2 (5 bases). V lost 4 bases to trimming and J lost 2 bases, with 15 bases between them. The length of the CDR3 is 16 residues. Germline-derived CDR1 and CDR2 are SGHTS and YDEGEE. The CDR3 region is CASSRHRGQNTGELFF. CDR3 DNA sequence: TGTGCCAGCAGCAGACACCGGGGTCAAAACACCGGGGAGCTGTTTTTT.

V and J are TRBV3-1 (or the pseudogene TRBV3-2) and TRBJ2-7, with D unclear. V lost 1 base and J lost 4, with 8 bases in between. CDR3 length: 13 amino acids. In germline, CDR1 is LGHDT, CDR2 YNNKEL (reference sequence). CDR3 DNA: TGTGCCAGCAGCCAAGGACAAGCTTACGAGCAGTACTTC. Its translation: CASSQGQAYEQYF.

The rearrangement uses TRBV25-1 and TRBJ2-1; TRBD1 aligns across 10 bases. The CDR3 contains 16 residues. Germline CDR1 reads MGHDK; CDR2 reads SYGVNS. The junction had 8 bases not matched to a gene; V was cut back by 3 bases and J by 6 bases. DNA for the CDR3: TGTGCCAGCAGTGACCCGGGACAGGGGTTGGGCAATGAGCAGTTCTTC. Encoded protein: CASSDPGQGLGNEQFF.